This TCR beta chain is from a study of shared clonotypes between healthy human individuals. CDR3 length equals 14 residues. CDR1 is MGHDK, CDR2 SYGVNS, per germline. V lost 4 bases and J 11 bases, leaving 15 bases between the germline ends. Clones were sequenced by immunoSEQ multiplex PCR, and TCRdb holds only the in-frame ones, with some missing. The profile shows approximately 2,000,000 clones, around 93% of them singletons. The rearrangement joins TRBV25-1 to TRBJ1-6, with D tentatively TRBD1 (5 bases). The sample taken for sequencing was naive CD4+ T cells from PBMCs. Subset: CD45RA+ positively selected. The sequence was obtained from a young man in good health. Some clones in this sample may be carry-over from other donors' samples. CDR3 protein: CASSVGTGDTPLHF. CDR3 coding DNA: TGTGCCAGCAGTGTCGGGACGGGCGACACACCCCTCCACTTT. The variable domain in full, with the rest retrieved from reference TRBV25-1 and TRBJ1-6, is EADIYQTPRYLVIGTGKKITLECSQTMGHDKMYWYQQDPGMELHLIHYSYGVNSTEKGDLSSESTVSRIRTEHFPLTLESARPSHTSQYLCASSVGTGDTPLHFGNGTRLTVT.